Listed below are T cell receptor beta chains from one sample, sequenced in a study of shared clonotypes between healthy human individuals. Method: immunoSEQ multiplex PCR; TCRdb's copy keeps in-frame clones and lacks some. Of hundreds of thousands of clones in the sample, around 77% were seen once. The sample was PBMCs. The receptor set was obtained from a woman in her thirties or forties in good health. Some clones in this sample may be carry-over from other donors' samples. Both conserved end residues are part of each CDR3. The D gene is left open where the match is weak. Not all rows give a size; the values are once, few, many and, for expanded clones, a class.

>TRBV14|TRBJ1-2|many|.|12
TGTGCCAGCAGCCAAGGGGCTTTTGGCTACACCTTC
CASSQGAFGYTF
>TRBV11-2|TRBJ2-5|.|TRBD2|14
TGTGCCAGCAGCCCAGGACTAGCGGAAGAGACCCAGTACTTC
CASSPGLAEETQYF
>TRBV30|TRBJ1-1|few|.|13
TGTGCCTGGAACTATGACACGAACACTGAAGCTTTCTTT
CAWNYDTNTEAFF
>TRBV5-4|TRBJ2-3|.|TRBD2|15
TGTGCCAGCAGCTTTTCAGCGGGAGAATTAGATACGCAGTATTTT
CASSFSAGELDTQYF
>TRBV18|TRBJ1-1|.|.|14
TGTGCCAGCTCACCACAAGTAGGTAACACTGAAGCTTTCTTT
CASSPQVGNTEAFF
>TRBV11-2|TRBJ2-7|.|.|13
TGTGCCAGCAGCTCCGGGCCTTCACCCGAGCAGTACTTC
CASSSGPSPEQYF
>TRBV15|TRBJ2-5|.|TRBD1|16
TGTGCCACCAGCAGAGCCCGGGACAGGCTGAGAGAGACCCAGTACTTC
CATSRARDRLRETQYF
>TRBV28|TRBJ1-2|.|.|14
TGTGCCAGCAGTTTAGGCAGGGCCCCCTATGGCTACACCTTC
CASSLGRAPYGYTF
>TRBV27|TRBJ1-5|.|.|13
TGTGCCAGCAGTTGGAGTTTCAATCAGCCCCAGCATTTT
CASSWSFNQPQHF
>TRBV19|TRBJ1-5|.|TRBD1|15
TGTGCCAGTAGTTCCGGACAGGGTAGCAATCAGCCCCAGCATTTT
CASSSGQGSNQPQHF
>TRBV5-1|TRBJ1-1|few|.|12
TGCGCCAGCAGCGTCCTGGGGGCTGAAGCTTTCTTT
CASSVLGAEAFF
>TRBV29-1|TRBJ1-5|.|.|12
TGCAGCGTTGGGGAAGGCAATCAGCCCCAGCATTTT
CSVGEGNQPQHF
>TRBV2|TRBJ2-3|.|.|13
TGTGCCAGCAACACCGGGAGCACAGATACGCAGTATTTT
CASNTGSTDTQYF
>TRBV28|TRBJ2-2|.|TRBD2|16
TGTGCCAGCAGACGTCGGACTAGCGGGAATACCGGGGAGCTGTTTTTT
CASRRRTSGNTGELFF
>TRBV28|TRBJ1-2|.|TRBD1|15
TGTGCCAGCAGTCCAGGACAGGGTGTGATCTATGGCTACACCTTC
CASSPGQGVIYGYTF
>TRBV11-3|TRBJ2-7|.|TRBD2|18
TGTGCCAGCAGCCGCGGACTAGCGGGCCAAACACCGACCTACGAGCAGTACTTC
CASSRGLAGQTPTYEQYF
>TRBV30|TRBJ1-2|few|TRBD1|15
TGTGCCTGGGTTATTAGGACAGGGGGTTTCTATGGCTACACCTTC
CAWVIRTGGFYGYTF
>TRBV6-1|TRBJ1-4|.|.|17
TGTGCCAGCAGTGAATTCAGGGTGCGGCAGGGTAATGAAAAACTGTTTTTT
CASSEFRVRQGNEKLFF
>TRBV19|TRBJ2-2|.|.|15
TGTGCCAGTAGTATCGGGGACGGGAACACCGGGGAGCTGTTTTTT
CASSIGDGNTGELFF
>TRBV5-1|TRBJ2-7|.|.|14
TGCGCCAGCAGCGGGGGGCCGGACTCCTACGAGCAGTACTTC
CASSGGPDSYEQYF
>TRBV4-2|TRBJ2-7|.|.|16
TGTGCCAGCAGCCCATTACTTATACAGAACTCCTACGAGCAGTACTTC
CASSPLLIQNSYEQYF
>TRBV19|TRBJ1-2|once|.|15
TGTGCCAGTAGTACCAAAATTTGGGGATGGTATGGCTACACCTTC
CASSTKIWGWYGYTF
>TRBV6-6|TRBJ2-4|once|.|12
TGTGCCAGCGAGGGAGCCAAAAACATTCAGTACTTC
CASEGAKNIQYF
>TRBV11-2|TRBJ2-7|many|.|14
TGTGCCAGCAGCGTACCGGGACTCACCTACGAGCAGTACTTC
CASSVPGLTYEQYF
>TRBV11-2|TRBJ2-7|.|.|15
TGTGCCAGCAGCTTAGGACCGGGAGATGGCTACGAGCAGTACTTC
CASSLGPGDGYEQYF
>TRBV7-2|TRBJ2-7|.|.|12
TGTGCCAGCAGCCACCTTGCTAGCGAGCAGTACTTC
CASSHLASEQYF
>TRBV11-2|TRBJ2-2|.|TRBD1|16
TGTGCCAGCAGCTTAGGGCTAGGGGGCTACACCGGGGAGCTGTTTTTT
CASSLGLGGYTGELFF
>TRBV29-1|TRBJ1-1|few|TRBD1|13
TGCAGCATAAAAACAGGGGGCAACACTGAAGCTTTCTTT
CSIKTGGNTEAFF
>TRBV5-1|TRBJ2-5|.|TRBD2|16
TGCGCCAGCAGCCGTTTCGGCGGGAGGGCCGAAGAGACCCAGTACTTC
CASSRFGGRAEETQYF
>TRBV2|TRBJ2-7|.|TRBD2|15
TGTGCCACCGGGAGGACTAGCGGGAGGGAGTACGAGCAGTACTTC
CATGRTSGREYEQYF
>TRBV5-6|TRBJ2-5|.|.|14
TGTGCCAGCAGCTTGTTAGCCGGATCGGAGACCCAGTACTTC
CASSLLAGSETQYF
>TRBV6-5|TRBJ2-1|.|.|13
TGTGCCAGCAGTTACTCACGCGTGGGTGAGCAGTTCTTC
CASSYSRVGEQFF
>TRBV15|TRBJ2-7|.|TRBD2|14
TGTGCCACCAGCAGAGAAGGGACTAGCTCCGAGCAGTACTTC
CATSREGTSSEQYF
>TRBV10-3|TRBJ1-2|.|.|13
TGTGCCATCAGTACAGGTTCTGACTATGGCTACACCTTC
CAISTGSDYGYTF
>TRBV19|TRBJ2-2|.|.|15
TGTGCCAGTAGTATAAACACCGCGAACACCGGGGAGCTGTTTTTT
CASSINTANTGELFF
>TRBV6-1|TRBJ1-5|few|.|14
TGTGCCAGCAATGGGGGAACTACGGGCCAGCCCCAGCATTTT
CASNGGTTGQPQHF
>TRBV6-1|TRBJ1-1|few|.|13
TGTGCCAGCTCCTCAGCCGAGAACACTGAAGCTTTCTTT
CASSSAENTEAFF
>TRBV28|TRBJ2-7|.|TRBD1|14
TGTGCCAGCCTTGACAGGGCTAATAATAACGAGCAGTACTTC
CASLDRANNNEQYF
>TRBV7-2|TRBJ2-7|.|TRBD2|19
TGTGCCAGCAGCTTAGAGACTAGCGGGAGGGCCCGAAGAACCTACGAGCAGTACTTC
CASSLETSGRARRTYEQYF
>TRBV2|TRBJ1-4|once|.|14
TGTGCCAGCAGTCCGGGACGGACGCATGAAAAACTGTTTTTT
CASSPGRTHEKLFF
>TRBV7-9|TRBJ1-1|.|.|14
TGTGCCAGCAGCTTACCTTTTCCGAACACTGAAGCTTTCTTT
CASSLPFPNTEAFF
>TRBV7-3|TRBJ2-1|.|.|13
TGTGCCAGCAGCTTACCACCTTTCAATGAGCAGTTCTTC
CASSLPPFNEQFF
>TRBV21-1|TRBJ2-7|.|.|19
TGTGCCAGCAGCAAAGGAAGTGGGACTAGCGGGGCAGATTCCTACGAGCAGTACTTC
CASSKGSGTSGADSYEQYF
>TRBV10-3|TRBJ2-6|.|TRBD1|17
TGTGCCATCAGTGAGTCCGCAGGGGGCAGTGGGGCCAACGTCCTGACTTTC
CAISESAGGSGANVLTF
>TRBV18|TRBJ2-5|.|TRBD1|15
TGTGCCAGCTCCCTCAACAGGGGGCGAGAAGAGACCCAGTACTTC
CASSLNRGREETQYF
>TRBV4-1|TRBJ2-1|.|TRBD2|16
TGCGCCAGCAGCCAAGAAGGAGCGGGAGGGCCCTATGAGCAGTTCTTC
CASSQEGAGGPYEQFF
>TRBV6-5|TRBJ1-4|many|.|15
TGTGCCAGCAGACGGGATACAGGGTTGGAAGAAAAACTGTTTTTT
CASRRDTGLEEKLFF